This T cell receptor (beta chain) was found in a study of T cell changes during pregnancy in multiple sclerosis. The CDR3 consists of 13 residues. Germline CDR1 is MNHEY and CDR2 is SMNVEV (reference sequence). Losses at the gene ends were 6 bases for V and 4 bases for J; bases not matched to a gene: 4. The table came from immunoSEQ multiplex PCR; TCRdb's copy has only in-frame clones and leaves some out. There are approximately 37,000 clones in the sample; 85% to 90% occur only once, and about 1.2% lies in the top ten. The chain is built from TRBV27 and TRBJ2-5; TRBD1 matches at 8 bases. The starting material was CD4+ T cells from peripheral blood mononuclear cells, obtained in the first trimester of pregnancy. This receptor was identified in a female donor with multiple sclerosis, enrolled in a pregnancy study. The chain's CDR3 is CASRRTGGETQYF. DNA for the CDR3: TGTGCCAGCAGAAGAACAGGGGGAGAGACCCAGTACTTC.